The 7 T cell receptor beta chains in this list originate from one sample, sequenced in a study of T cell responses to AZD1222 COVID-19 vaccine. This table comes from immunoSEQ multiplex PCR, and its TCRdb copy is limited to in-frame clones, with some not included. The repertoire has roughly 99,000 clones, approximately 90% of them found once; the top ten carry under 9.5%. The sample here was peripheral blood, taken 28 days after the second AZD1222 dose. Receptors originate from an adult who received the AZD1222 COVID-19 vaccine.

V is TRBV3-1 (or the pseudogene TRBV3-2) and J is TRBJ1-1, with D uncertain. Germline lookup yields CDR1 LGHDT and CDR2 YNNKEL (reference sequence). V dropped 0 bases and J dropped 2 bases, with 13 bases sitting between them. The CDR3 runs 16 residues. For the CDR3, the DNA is TGTGCCAGCAGCCAAGATATTCGACGGGGTAACACTGAAGCTTTCTTT. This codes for CASSQDIRRGNTEAFF.

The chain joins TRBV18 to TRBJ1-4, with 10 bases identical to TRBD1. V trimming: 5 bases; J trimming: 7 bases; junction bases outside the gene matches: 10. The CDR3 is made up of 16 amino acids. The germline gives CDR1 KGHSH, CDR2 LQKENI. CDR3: CASSAGTGTGVEKLFF. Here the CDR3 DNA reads TGTGCCAGCTCAGCAGGCACCGGGACAGGGGTTGAAAAACTGTTTTTT.

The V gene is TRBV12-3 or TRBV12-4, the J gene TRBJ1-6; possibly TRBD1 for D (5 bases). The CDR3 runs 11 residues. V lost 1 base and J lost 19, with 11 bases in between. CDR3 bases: TGTGCCAGCAGTTTAGGGACACATCTTCACTTT. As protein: CASSLGTHLHF.

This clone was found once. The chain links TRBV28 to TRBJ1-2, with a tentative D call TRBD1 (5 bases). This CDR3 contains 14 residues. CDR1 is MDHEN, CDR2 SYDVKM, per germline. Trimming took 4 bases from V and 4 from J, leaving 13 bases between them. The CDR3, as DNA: TGTGCCAGCAGTTCGTCGGGGGTGATCTATGGCTACACCTTC. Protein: CASSSSGVIYGYTF.

The CDR3 reads CAISPGLAGDEQYF. The CDR3 DNA follows: TGTGCCATCAGCCCGGGACTAGCGGGAGACGAGCAGTACTTC. This chain uses TRBV10-3 with TRBJ2-7, with 14 positions matching TRBD2. Germline CDR1 and CDR2: ENHRY and SYGVKD. This CDR3 has 14 amino acids. The trim removed 6 bases at V and 5 bases at J, leaving 3 bases unmatched.

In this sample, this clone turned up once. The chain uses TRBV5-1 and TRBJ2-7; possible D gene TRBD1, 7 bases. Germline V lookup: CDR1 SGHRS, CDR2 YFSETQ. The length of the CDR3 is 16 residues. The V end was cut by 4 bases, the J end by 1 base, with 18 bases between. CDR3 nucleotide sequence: TGCGCCAGCAGCCCGGAAGGGGGCGGAGGGTCCTACGAGCAGTACTTC. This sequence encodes CASSPEGGGGSYEQYF.

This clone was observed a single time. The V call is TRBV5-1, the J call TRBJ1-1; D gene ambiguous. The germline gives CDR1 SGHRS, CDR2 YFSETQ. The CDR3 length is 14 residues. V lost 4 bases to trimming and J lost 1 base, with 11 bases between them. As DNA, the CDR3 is TGCGCCAGCAGCGACTCAGCTCGGAACACTGAAGCTTTCTTT. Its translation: CASSDSARNTEAFF.